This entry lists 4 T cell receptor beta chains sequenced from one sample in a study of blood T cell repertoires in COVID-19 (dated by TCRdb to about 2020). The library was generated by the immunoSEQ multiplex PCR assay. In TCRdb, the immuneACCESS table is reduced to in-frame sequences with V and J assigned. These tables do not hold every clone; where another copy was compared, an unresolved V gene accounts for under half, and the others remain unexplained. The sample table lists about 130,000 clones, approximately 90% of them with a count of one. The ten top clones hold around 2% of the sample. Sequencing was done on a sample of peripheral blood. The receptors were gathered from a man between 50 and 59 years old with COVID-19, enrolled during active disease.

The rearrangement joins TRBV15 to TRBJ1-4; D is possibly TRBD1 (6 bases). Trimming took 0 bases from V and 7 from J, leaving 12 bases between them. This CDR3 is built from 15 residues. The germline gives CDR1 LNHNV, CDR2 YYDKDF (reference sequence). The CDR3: CATSRDGGRGEKLFF. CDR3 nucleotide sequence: TGTGCCACCAGCAGAGATGGGGGCAGGGGTGAAAAACTGTTTTTT.

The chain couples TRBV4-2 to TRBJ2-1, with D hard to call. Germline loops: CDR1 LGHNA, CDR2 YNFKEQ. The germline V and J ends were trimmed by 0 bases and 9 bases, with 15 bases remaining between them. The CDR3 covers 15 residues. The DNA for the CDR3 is TGTGCCAGCAGCCAAGATGCGCTGCTAACGATTGAGCAGTTCTTC. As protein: CASSQDALLTIEQFF.

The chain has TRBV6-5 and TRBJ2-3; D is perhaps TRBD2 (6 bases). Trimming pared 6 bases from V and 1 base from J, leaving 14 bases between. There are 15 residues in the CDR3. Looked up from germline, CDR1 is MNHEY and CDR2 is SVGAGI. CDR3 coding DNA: TGTGCCAGCAGCAAAGGAAGCGGGCGCACAGATACGCAGTATTTT. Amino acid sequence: CASSKGSGRTDTQYF.

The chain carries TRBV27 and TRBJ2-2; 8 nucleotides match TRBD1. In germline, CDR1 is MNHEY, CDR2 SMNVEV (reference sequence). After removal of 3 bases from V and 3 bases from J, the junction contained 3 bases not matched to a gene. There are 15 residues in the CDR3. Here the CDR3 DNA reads TGTGCCAGCAGTTTCCGACAGGGGTACACCGGGGAGCTGTTTTTT. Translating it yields CASSFRQGYTGELFF.